This is a list of T cell receptor beta chains from one sample in a study of early T cells in non-severe SARS-CoV-2 infection. TCRdb reanalysed the 5' RACE reads using MiXCR and keeps one entry per CDR3 protein. The sample has more than 70,000 distinct CDR3 sequences; roughly an eighth are singletons. Sample: whole blood. The receptors come from an adult who was a healthcare worker with PCR-confirmed SARS-CoV-2 infection or an uninfected control (not recorded which). The CDR3 runs from the conserved cysteine through the conserved F or W. D genes are given only for firm matches. Where a row states a size, it is once, few, many or the class of an expanded clone; other rows omit it.

v_gene	j_gene	d_gene	abundance	CDR3aa	CDR3nt
TRBV6-6	TRBJ1-2	-	few	CASRPGGSNYGYTF	TGTGCCAGCAGACCCGGAGGATCTAACTATGGCTACACCTTC
TRBV28	TRBJ1-6	-	few	CASGGVSLGSSPLHF	TGTGCCAGCGGGGGAGTTTCGTTGGGTAGTTCACCCCTCCACTTT
TRBV18	TRBJ2-6	TRBD1	-	CASATGGSGANVLTF	TGTGCCAGCGCTACAGGGGGCTCTGGGGCCAACGTCCTGACTTTC
TRBV30	TRBJ1-6	-	many	CAWTSERGSPLHF	TGTGCCTGGACGTCGGAACGTGGTTCACCCCTCCACTTT
TRBV10-2	TRBJ2-7	-	-	CASRDDRQSWEQYF	TGCGCCAGCAGGGACGACAGGCAATCTTGGGAGCAGTACTTC
TRBV7-2	TRBJ1-5	-	few	CASSFPGDVNQPQHF	TGTGCCAGCAGCTTTCCAGGGGATGTCAATCAGCCCCAGCATTTT
TRBV7-9	TRBJ2-7	-	few	CASSLSGVSYEQYF	TGTGCCAGCAGCTTATCAGGTGTCTCCTACGAGCAGTACTTC
TRBV7-2	TRBJ2-1	TRBD2	-	CASSRRRTSGSNEQFF	TGTGCCAGCAGCCGACGACGGACTAGCGGGAGCAATGAGCAGTTCTTC
TRBV29-1	TRBJ1-2	-	many	CSVTPNYGYTF	TGCAGCGTTACACCGAACTATGGCTACACCTTC
TRBV7-9	TRBJ2-7	-	few	CASSSGQAWTYEQYF	TGTGCCAGCAGCTCCGGGCAAGCTTGGACCTACGAGCAGTACTTC
TRBV6-6	TRBJ1-4	TRBD1	few	CASSYYGTAATNEKLFF	TGTGCCAGCAGTTATTACGGGACAGCGGCAACTAATGAAAAACTGTTTTTT
TRBV5-1	TRBJ2-6	-	-	CASSLGAGPTSGANVLTF	TGCGCCAGCAGCTTGGGGGCAGGACCTACCTCTGGGGCCAACGTCCTGACTTTC
TRBV20-1	TRBJ1-2	-	few	CSAKVAGRYTF	TGCAGTGCTAAAGTGGCGGGCCGTTACACCTTC
TRBV20-1	TRBJ1-2	-	few	CSARDMVSYGYTF	TGCAGTGCTAGAGATATGGTATCCTATGGCTACACCTTC
TRBV20-1	TRBJ2-4	TRBD2	-	CSASHPREFTLAKNIQYF	TGCAGTGCTAGCCACCCGCGGGAGTTCACACTAGCCAAAAACATTCAGTACTTC
TRBV4-2	TRBJ1-2	-	few	CASSPNSPGLGYGYTF	TGTGCCAGCAGTCCCAACTCGCCGGGACTAGGCTATGGCTACACCTTC
TRBV19	TRBJ1-1	TRBD1	-	CASREGTGETEAFF	TGTGCCAGTAGGGAGGGGACAGGTGAAACTGAAGCTTTCTTT
TRBV27	TRBJ1-1	-	-	CASSSTWATEAFF	TGTGCCAGCAGCTCTACCTGGGCCACTGAAGCTTTCTTT
TRBV10-1	TRBJ2-4	TRBD2	-	CASSGGSNIQYF	TGCGCCAGCAGTGGCGGGAGTAACATTCAGTACTTC
TRBV12-3/TRBV12-4	TRBJ1-1	-	many	CASEQGYNTEAFF	TGTGCCAGCGAACAGGGTTATAACACTGAAGCTTTCTTT
TRBV13	TRBJ2-1	TRBD1	few	CASNLDRGAYNEQFF	TGTGCCAGCAATCTCGACAGGGGGGCCTACAATGAGCAGTTCTTC
TRBV20-1	TRBJ2-2	-	few	CSARAVNTGELFF	TGCAGTGCTAGAGCTGTGAACACCGGGGAGCTGTTTTTT
TRBV18	TRBJ1-1	TRBD1	many	CASSLDRANTEAFF	TGTGCCAGCTCACTTGACAGGGCGAACACTGAAGCTTTCTTT
TRBV5-5	TRBJ1-4	TRBD1	-	CASSRFGQGDEKLFF	TGTGCCAGCAGTCGTTTTGGACAGGGTGATGAAAAACTGTTTTTT
TRBV10-3	TRBJ1-5	TRBD1	-	CAISERTGGNQPQHF	TGTGCCATCAGTGAACGGACAGGGGGTAACCAGCCCCAGCATTTT
TRBV7-2	TRBJ2-7	-	few	CASSPRDPYEQYF	TGTGCCAGCAGCCCACGGGACCCCTACGAGCAGTACTTC